One and the same sample provided the 22 T cell receptor beta chains below, sequenced in a study of T cells in Graves' hyperthyroidism and ophthalmopathy. Amplified TCR beta CDR3 regions derived from RNA transcripts. The HTBI primer set served for first-round RT-PCR of the TCR CDR3. TCRdb fed the multiplex PCR reads into MiXCR, producing one record per CDR3 protein. The data contain about 420,000 distinct CDR3 sequences, 12% to 15% of them singletons. The sample was blood. These receptors were obtained from a woman under 30 with Graves' hyperthyroidism.

This clonotype appeared many times. J is TRBJ1-5 and V is TRBV28; D unclear. V gave up 6 bases and J gave up 0 bases, with 12 bases separating them. CDR1 and CDR2 (germline): MDHEN, SYDVKM. The CDR3 has 15 residues. Here the CDR3 DNA reads TGTGCCAGCAGCCCACTTGAGAATAGCAATCAGCCCCAGCATTTT. Protein product: CASSPLENSNQPQHF.

This chain joins TRBV19 and TRBJ2-3, with a tentative D call TRBD2 (6 bases). This CDR3 has 17 amino acids. V lost 5 bases, J lost 0 bases, and 18 bases lay in between. CDR1 and CDR2 from the germline V gene are LNHDA and SQIVND (reference sequence). The CDR3 DNA reads as TGTGCCAGTAGTCCCCGCGGTAGCGGTCTGAGCACAGATACGCAGTATTTT. This sequence encodes CASSPRGSGLSTDTQYF.

This clonotype was detected ten times or more. The rearrangement uses TRBV9 and TRBJ2-3; TRBD2 agrees at 7 bases. There are 18 residues in the CDR3. The germline V gene encodes CDR1 SGDLS and CDR2 YYNGEE. The V segment lost 1 base and the J segment 0 bases; nucleotides outside the gene matches: 11. CDR3 DNA: TGTGCCAGCAGCGTAAAGGCTAGCGGAGCCGTTAGCACAGATACGCAGTATTTT. This gives the protein CASSVKASGAVSTDTQYF.

Concerning this clonotype itself: A read error is possible here, since a much larger clone lies one base away. The V gene is TRBV6-2 or TRBV6-3, the J gene TRBJ1-5; D is possibly TRBD1 (5 bases). Germline V lookup: CDR1 MNHEY, CDR2 SVGEGT. The V end was cut by 4 bases, the J end by 3 bases, with 16 bases between. This CDR3 is built from 16 residues. The chain's CDR3 is CASSSPRDGYNQPQHF. The CDR3 nucleotides read TGTGCCAGCAGTTCTCCCCGGGACGGCTACAATCAGCCCCAGCATTTT.

This clonotype was recorded at least ten times. The V and J genes are TRBV24-1 and TRBJ1-5; the match to TRBD1 covers 9 bases. V gave up 5 bases and J gave up 5 bases; unmatched junction bases: 15. Germline values: CDR1 KGHDR, CDR2 SFDVKD. The CDR3 runs to 18 residues. CDR3 DNA sequence: TGTGCCACCAGTGGCGATCCTTCCGGGACAGGGCCAGATCAGCCCCAGCATTTT. The encoded protein is CATSGDPSGTGPDQPQHF.

This chain links TRBV25-1 with TRBJ2-2; 7 bases match TRBD2. Looked up from germline, CDR1 is MGHDK and CDR2 is SYGVNS. V dropped 11 bases and J dropped 6; count of bases not matched to a gene: 12. The CDR3 consists of 14 residues. The CDR3 nucleotides are TGTGCCCTAGCGGCAGGGTGGATTCCCGGGGAGCTGTTTTTT. It yields the protein CALAAGWIPGELFF.

V and J are TRBV20-1 and TRBJ2-7; 9 bases match TRBD1. The germline gives CDR1 DFQATT, CDR2 SNEGSKA (reference sequence). The CDR3 spans 15 residues. V trimming: 3 bases; J trimming: 5 bases; junction bases outside the gene matches: 11. CDR3 amino acids: CSARPGQGPWNEQYF. For the CDR3, the DNA is TGCAGTGCTAGGCCGGGACAGGGCCCTTGGAACGAGCAGTACTTC.

The chain carries TRBV20-1 and TRBJ2-3, with 10 positions matching TRBD2. CDR3 length: 15 residues. J gave up 2 bases and V 1 base, and 3 bases lay outside the gene matches. Germline V gene sequence: CDR1 DFQATT, CDR2 SNEGSKA (reference sequence). The chain's CDR3 is CSARVTSGITDTQYF. CDR3 DNA sequence: TGCAGTGCTAGAGTAACTAGCGGGATCACAGATACGCAGTATTTT.

The table lists this clonotype with many counts. This rearrangement joins TRBV11-2 to TRBJ2-3; D not resolved. The V end lost 2 bases, the J end lost 7 bases, and 1 base lay between the germline ends. This CDR3 spans 10 amino acids. CDR1 is SGHAT, CDR2 FQNNGV, per germline. CDR3 bases: TGTGCCAGCAGCTTAAATACGCAGTATTTT. Residues: CASSLNTQYF.

The V gene is TRBV9, the J gene TRBJ2-2, with D hard to call. Trimming stripped 4 bases from V and 5 bases from J, with 9 bases between. Per germline, CDR1 SGDLS and CDR2 YYNGEE. This CDR3 comprises 13 residues. The CDR3 DNA sequence: TGTGCCAGCAGCCCCCCCGGGACCGGGGAGCTGTTTTTT. This sequence encodes CASSPPGTGELFF. The full variable domain, completed using reference TRBV9 and TRBJ2-2, is DSGVTQTPKHLITATGQRVTLRCSPRSGDLSVYWYQQSLDQGLQFLIQYYNGEERAKGNILERFSAQQFPDLHSELNLSSLELGDSALYFCASSPPGTGELFFGEGSRLTVL.

The table lists this clonotype with many counts. The chain employs TRBV28 and TRBJ2-7; 12 bases map to TRBD1. CDR1 and CDR2 from the germline V gene are MDHEN and SYDVKM. The CDR3 loop spans 15 amino acids. V trimming: 2 bases; J trimming: 6 bases; junction bases outside the gene matches: 5. Here the CDR3 DNA reads TGTGCCAGCAGTTTACCCGGGACAGGGGGCGCCGAGCAGTACTTC. It codes for CASSLPGTGGAEQYF.

This clonotype appeared many times. V gene TRBV9 combines with J gene TRBJ2-1; TRBD2 matches 13 bases. The CDR3 sequence is 18 residues long. V was pared by 0 bases and J by 2 bases, with 5 bases of the junction left unmatched. The germline V gene encodes CDR1 SGDLS and CDR2 YYNGEE. The CDR3 nucleotides read TGTGCCAGCAGCGTAGGGACTAGCGGGAGCCTGACCTACAATGAGCAGTTCTTC. As protein: CASSVGTSGSLTYNEQFF.

As concerns this clonotype: A read error may explain this, as a much larger clone is one base away. J is TRBJ2-7 and V is TRBV30; D is perhaps TRBD1 (6 bases). The CDR3 consists of 13 residues. The germline V gene has CDR1 GTSNPN and CDR2 SVGIG (reference sequence). The germline V and J ends were trimmed by 5 bases and 5 bases, with 16 bases remaining between them. CDR3 DNA: TGTGCCTGGCTAAAGACAGGTGCGGACGAGCAGTACTTC. This codes for CAWLKTGADEQYF.

This clonotype was seen a handful of times. The chain couples TRBV5-1 to TRBJ1-1; 10 positions match TRBD1. Looked up from germline, CDR1 is SGHRS and CDR2 is YFSETQ. There are 16 residues in the CDR3. The junction had 11 bases not matched to a gene; V was cut back by 3 bases and J by 6 bases. The DNA of the CDR3 is TGCGCCAGCAGCTCACCGGGACAGGGGCTTTCCGCTGAAGCTTTCTTT. Protein: CASSSPGQGLSAEAFF. The variable domain in full, with the rest retrieved from reference TRBV5-1 and TRBJ1-1, is KAGVTQTPRYLIKTRGQQVTLSCSPISGHRSVSWYQQTPGQGLQFLFEYFSETQRNKGNFPGRFSGRQFSNSRSEMNVSTLELGDSALYLCASSSPGQGLSAEAFFGQGTRLTVV.

The gene calls are TRBV5-1 and TRBJ1-1; D remains ambiguous. In germline, CDR1 is SGHRS, CDR2 YFSETQ. CDR3 size: 15 residues. V was pared by 2 bases and J by 4 bases, with 15 bases between. The CDR3 loop is CASSFGGELGTEAFF. CDR3 nucleotide sequence: TGCGCCAGCAGCTTTGGCGGGGAGCTCGGCACTGAAGCTTTCTTT.

This clonotype was seen many times. The chain carries TRBV10-2 and TRBJ2-1; D gene unclear. Germline V CDR1 and CDR2: WSHSY, SAAADI. The CDR3 consists of 11 residues. V was clipped by 0 bases and J by 10 bases, with 4 bases between them. CDR3 DNA sequence: TGCGCCAGCAGTGAGTCGAAGGAGCAGTTCTTC. Amino acid sequence: CASSESKEQFF.

The table lists this clonotype with many counts. The CDR3 DNA follows: TGTGCCAGCAGCCCTGTCCTAGGGGGCGCAGGCACTGAAGCTTTCTTT. The encoded protein is CASSPVLGGAGTEAFF. The chain recombines TRBV7-9 with TRBJ1-1, with 7 bases fitting TRBD1. CDR3 length: 16 amino acids. Germline CDR1 is SEHNR and CDR2 is FQNEAQ (reference sequence). The V and J ends lost 5 bases and 4 bases, in that order; junction bases with no gene match: 13.

This clonotype was observed a few times. The chain carries TRBV12-3 or TRBV12-4 and TRBJ2-1, with D tentatively TRBD1 or TRBD2 (5 bases each). Between the trimmed V and J ends, which lost 2 bases and 0 bases, there was a span of 11 bases. The CDR3 has 16 amino acids. The CDR3 DNA is TGTGCCAGCAGTTTATTGGGGACGAGCTCCTACAATGAGCAGTTCTTC. This encodes CASSLLGTSSYNEQFF.

The rearrangement links TRBV19 to TRBJ1-2, with 9 positions matching TRBD1. V was pared by 5 bases and J by 3 bases, with 4 bases of the junction left unmatched. The length of the CDR3 is 14 residues. Germline V gene sequence: CDR1 LNHDA, CDR2 SQIVND (reference sequence). The CDR3 reads CASSPWTGDYGYTF. The CDR3 nucleotides are TGTGCCAGTAGTCCTTGGACAGGGGACTATGGCTACACCTTC. Complete variable domain (other parts from reference TRBV19 and TRBJ1-2): DGGITQSPKYLFRKEGQNVTLSCEQNLNHDAMYWYRQDPGQGLRLIYYSQIVNDFQKGDIAEGYSVSREKKESFPLTVTSAQKNPTAFYLCASSPWTGDYGYTFGSGTRLTVV.

This clonotype was seen ten or more times. The rearrangement uses TRBV27 and TRBJ2-5; possible D gene TRBD1, 6 bases. The CDR3 is 13 residues long. V was trimmed by 5 bases and J by 4 bases, leaving 11 bases between them. Germline-derived CDR1 and CDR2 are MNHEY and SMNVEV (reference sequence). The DNA for the CDR3 is TGTGCCAGCAGTCCACAGGGCGTAGAGACCCAGTACTTC. This gives the protein CASSPQGVETQYF.

There are a few counts of this clonotype. One end of the junction varies from germline; a read error may be responsible. The chain has TRBV7-7 and TRBJ2-1; TRBD2 is a possible D gene (5 bases). The germline V gene has CDR1 SSHAT and CDR2 FNYEAQ (reference sequence). This CDR3 region has 16 residues. The DNA for the CDR3 is TGTGCTAGCAGCTTGGGTCCCGTGGGAGAGAACAATGAGCAGTTCTTC. Protein product: CASSLGPVGENNEQFF. Filled out from reference TRBV7-7 and TRBJ2-1, the complete variable domain reads GAGVSQSPRYKVTKRGQDVTLRCDPISSHATLYWYQQALGQGPEFLTYFNYEAQPDKSGLPSDRFSAERPEGSISTLTIQRTEQRDSAMYRCASSLGPVGENNEQFFGPGTRLTVL.

In its sample, this clonotype was seen many times. The rearrangement uses TRBV28 and TRBJ2-1; no reliable D call. The CDR3 has 13 residues. Per the germline V gene, CDR1 is MDHEN and CDR2 is SYDVKM. V was clipped by 2 bases and J by 12 bases, with 14 bases between them. Here the CDR3 reads CASSLMLSSVQFF. CDR3 DNA: TGTGCCAGCAGTTTAATGCTATCTAGTGTGCAGTTCTTC.